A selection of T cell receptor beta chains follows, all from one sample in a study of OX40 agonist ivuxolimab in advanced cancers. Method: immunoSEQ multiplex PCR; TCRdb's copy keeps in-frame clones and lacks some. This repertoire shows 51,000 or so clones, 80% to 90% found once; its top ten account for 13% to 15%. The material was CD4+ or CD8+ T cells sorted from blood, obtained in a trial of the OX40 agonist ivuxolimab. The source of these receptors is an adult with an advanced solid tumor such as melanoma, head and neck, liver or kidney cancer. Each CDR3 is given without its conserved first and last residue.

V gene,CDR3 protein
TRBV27,ASSLSSNQPQH
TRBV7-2,ASSPTTGPYGYT
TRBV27,ASSLTPGTGNEQY
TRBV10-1,ASSDPRQGTQY
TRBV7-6,ASSLASGESTDTQY
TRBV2,ASRGDEKLF
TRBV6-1,ASSATGGGGYT
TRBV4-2,ASSQGPSGGADEQY
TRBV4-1,ASSSGGVSTGELF
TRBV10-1,ASSDEQLPAPAGYT
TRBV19,ASSMWEDTQY
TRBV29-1,SVDGLGSGELF
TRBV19,ASGDKKDTEAF
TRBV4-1,ASSQDRGLNTEAF
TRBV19,ASGATIIRDPNRDTEAF
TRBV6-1,ASSEEEEVMGDTQY
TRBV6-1,ASSEVGQTQY
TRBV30,AWTTGLGTEAF
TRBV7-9,ASSPRQGGSYEQY
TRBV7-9,ASSLWPGEGDTQY
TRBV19,ASKKTVAGAAF
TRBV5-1,ASSLSYGTDREAF
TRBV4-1,ASSQDRPGIYEQY
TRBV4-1,ASSQDPSSYGYT
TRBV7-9,ASRQLSYNEQF
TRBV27,ASSLSAGNTIY
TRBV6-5,ASGPSGAYNEQF
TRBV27,ASSLEVGYEQY
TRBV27,ASSLLGEQY
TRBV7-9,ASSLPGGYEQY
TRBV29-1,SVESQAANYGYT
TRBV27,ASSSYTDSYNEQF
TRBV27,ASSPRGTLYGYT
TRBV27,ASSATLAGGQF
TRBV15,ATSRDPQALLPEAF
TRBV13,ASSLEGDTQY
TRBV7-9,ASSLGIAGGPILYEQY
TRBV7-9,ASSPQGSGNQPQH
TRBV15,ATSRTGGPDEQF
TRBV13,ASSLIGDRETGELF
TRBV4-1,ASSQVRTGEGYGYT
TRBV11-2,ASSLGDGGLSRDTQY
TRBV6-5,ASSYIQGAEAF
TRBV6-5,ASSYLAEGLVYEQY
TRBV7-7,ASSFLTGAMETQY
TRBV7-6,ASSSPDGGAGLSGELF
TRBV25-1,ASSVFNTEAF
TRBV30,AWSSGYSNQPQH
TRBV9,ASSVETSATDTQY
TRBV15,ATSRTPALAGGSEQF
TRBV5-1,ASSLDPGTGYEQY
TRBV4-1,ASSQNRGAGEQF
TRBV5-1,ASSPRSPNTEGYT
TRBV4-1,ASSQGGLTGASYEQY
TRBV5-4,ASDDMSTDTQY
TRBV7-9,ASSVTGEDTEAF
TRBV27,ASSAGLRGGNTEAF
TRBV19,ASSMSYRVGGDIQPQH